These 18 T cell receptor beta chains were sequenced from one sample in a study of identical twins. Each CDR3 protein gets one entry after TCRdb re-called the 5' RACE reads with MiXCR. This table holds a few hundred thousand distinct CDR3 sequences, around a tenth found once. These same records also appear under a second study, on yellow fever vaccine responses in identical twins.

The material sequenced was PBMCs. Source of these receptors: a young woman in good health.

The chain recombines TRBV30 with TRBJ2-5, with 9 bases aligning to TRBD2. The CDR3 extends over 13 amino acids. J lost 3 bases, V lost 7 bases, and 6 bases had no gene match. The V gene's germline CDR1 is GTSNPN and CDR2 SVGIG (reference sequence). This CDR3 is CASSRLAEETQYF. The CDR3 DNA sequence: TGTGCCTCCTCCAGACTAGCGGAAGAGACCCAGTACTTC. The full variable domain, with the rest looked up from reference TRBV30 and TRBJ2-5, is SQTIHQWPATLVQPVGSPLSLECTVEGTSNPNLYWYRQAAGRGLQLLFYSVGIGQISSEVPQNLSASRPQDRQFILSSKKLLLSDSGFYLCASSRLAEETQYFGPGTRLLVL.

This chain uses TRBV4-2 with TRBJ2-7; D is unresolved. Germline V lookup: CDR1 LGHNA, CDR2 YNFKEQ. V was shortened by 0 bases and J by 1 base, with 10 bases between the two germline ends. The CDR3 spans 15 residues. The CDR3 sequence is CASSQDLGRSYEQYF. CDR3 in DNA: TGTGCCAGCAGCCAAGATTTAGGCAGATCCTACGAGCAGTACTTC.

The genes are TRBV7-9 and TRBJ2-3; 9 bases are shared with TRBD2. V trimming: 2 bases; J trimming: 6 bases; junction bases outside the gene matches: 9. The CDR3 contains 16 residues. Germline CDR1 is SEHNR and CDR2 is FQNEAQ (reference sequence). The CDR3 bases are TGTGCCAGCAGCTTATCTTTCGGCGGGAGGGATGATACGCAGTATTTT. The encoded protein is CASSLSFGGRDDTQYF.

The chain combines TRBV20-1 with TRBJ2-5, with 7 bases fitting TRBD2. With 3 bases clipped from V and 2 bases from J, the junction kept 3 bases outside the gene matches. This CDR3 contains 13 residues. The germline V gene encodes CDR1 DFQATT and CDR2 SNEGSKA (reference sequence). CDR3 DNA: TGCAGTGCTAGGTGGGAGGGACAAGAGACCCAGTACTTC. Translated, it gives CSARWEGQETQYF.

This clonotype was counted ten times or more. The chain has TRBV29-1 and TRBJ2-2; D ambiguous. V was clipped by 6 bases and J by 6 bases, with 14 bases between them. CDR1 is SQVTM and CDR2 is ANQGSEA in the germline V gene. CDR3 length: 13 residues. The CDR3: CSVAPSSSGELFF. CDR3 sequence (DNA): TGCAGCGTCGCCCCCTCGTCGTCCGGGGAGCTGTTTTTT.

The rearrangement links TRBV6-2 or TRBV6-3 to TRBJ2-3; 7 nucleotides match TRBD2. The CDR3 sequence is 16 residues long. The junction had 14 bases not matched to a gene; V was cut back by 6 bases and J by 5 bases. Per germline, CDR1 MNHEY and CDR2 SVGEGT. As DNA, the CDR3 is TGTGCCAGCAGGGCTTTATGGGCGGGAGCCGAAGATACGCAGTATTTT. Translation: CASRALWAGAEDTQYF.

This clonotype was observed a few times. The chain has TRBV5-1 and TRBJ2-2; either TRBD1 or TRBD2 may fit D (5 bases each). The germline V gene encodes CDR1 SGHRS and CDR2 YFSETQ. This CDR3 has 16 amino acids. V was shortened by 3 bases and J by 0 bases, with 12 bases between the two germline ends. The CDR3 DNA follows: TGCGCCAGCAGCTCCTCCGGGACGACGAACACCGGGGAGCTGTTTTTT. Translating gives CASSSSGTTNTGELFF.

This clonotype showed up many times. V usage is TRBV7-2 and J usage is TRBJ2-7; tentative D call: TRBD2 (6 bases). Germline V gene data show CDR1 as SGHTA and CDR2 as FQGNSA. Trimming shortened V by 1 base and J by 0 bases, and 10 bases separated the two germline ends. The CDR3 spans 15 residues. The CDR3 nucleotides are TGTGCCAGCAGCTTAGGGGCGGGGAACTCCTACGAGCAGTACTTC. Translating it yields CASSLGAGNSYEQYF.

The chain has TRBV4-1 and TRBJ2-2; tentatively, D is TRBD1 or TRBD2 (5 bases each). Per the germline V gene, CDR1 is MGHRA and CDR2 is YSYEKL. Trimming stripped 0 bases from V and 5 bases from J, with 10 bases between. There are 15 residues in the CDR3. CDR3 protein: CASSQERGATGELFF. CDR3 coding DNA: TGCGCCAGCAGCCAAGAGAGAGGGGCGACCGGGGAGCTGTTTTTT.

This clonotype was seen repeatedly, ten times or more. The rearrangement links TRBV5-1 to TRBJ1-1, with D possibly matching TRBD1 (6 bases). Germline CDR1 reads SGHRS; CDR2 reads YFSETQ. Trimming took off 4 bases at V and 3 bases at J, with 13 bases between the two ends. The CDR3 has 14 amino acids. CDR3 loop: CASSEGHLDTEAFF. In DNA, the CDR3 is TGCGCCAGCAGCGAGGGACACCTCGACACTGAAGCTTTCTTT.

This clonotype was seen at least ten times. The V call is TRBV7-2, the J call TRBJ2-5; 7 bases are shared with TRBD1. Germline assignment: CDR1 SGHTA and CDR2 FQGNSA. The CDR3 runs 16 residues. J gave up 2 bases and V 1 base, and 7 bases lay outside the gene matches. The CDR3: CASSLDGTAVQETQYF. In DNA form, the CDR3 reads TGTGCCAGCAGCTTAGATGGGACAGCAGTTCAAGAGACCCAGTACTTC.

The gene calls are TRBV11-2 and TRBJ2-3; 10 bases align to TRBD2. CDR1 is SGHAT and CDR2 is FQNNGV in the germline V gene. Trimming took 0 bases from V and 8 from J; bases not matched to a gene: 8. The CDR3 spans 16 residues. The CDR3 loop reads CASSLDFLAGVVTQYF. The CDR3 nucleotides read TGTGCCAGCAGCTTAGATTTCCTAGCGGGAGTGGTTACGCAGTATTTT.

This chain uses TRBV3-1 with TRBJ2-7, with D possibly TRBD2 on 6 matching bases. Germline V gene sequence: CDR1 LGHDT, CDR2 YNNKEL (reference sequence). The CDR3 has 15 residues. V was shortened by 3 bases and J by 6 bases, with 18 bases between the two germline ends. CDR3 nucleotide sequence: TGTGCCAGCAGCCACGGAGGGGCAAACGGTCTCGAGCAGTACTTC. This sequence encodes CASSHGGANGLEQYF.

This clonotype was detected many times. The chain combines TRBV20-1 with TRBJ2-7; D is unclear. Germline CDR1 and CDR2: DFQATT and SNEGSKA (reference sequence). The CDR3 loop spans 9 amino acids. V lost 5 bases and J 3 bases, leaving 2 bases between the germline ends. The CDR3 sequence: CSAHYEQYF. The CDR3 DNA reads TGCAGTGCTCACTACGAGCAGTACTTC.

This clonotype was recorded once. V and J are TRBV7-2 and TRBJ2-5, with a weak D call TRBD2 (6 bases). This CDR3 is 16 amino acids long. Germline V CDR1 and CDR2: SGHTA, FQGNSA. The V gene lost 5 bases and the J gene lost 1 base, with 17 bases spanning the gap. The CDR3: CASSLRQAGIQETQYF. The CDR3 bases are TGTGCCAGCAGCCTACGGCAAGCGGGCATCCAAGAGACCCAGTACTTC.

This clonotype has a handful of counts. The gene calls are TRBV12-5 and TRBJ2-3; 7 positions agree with TRBD1. J gave up 2 bases and V 4 bases, and 3 bases lay outside the gene matches. Per germline, CDR1 LGHNT and CDR2 FRNRAP. CDR3 length: 14 amino acids. The CDR3 is CASGSGQHTDTQYF. The CDR3 region has the DNA TGTGCTAGTGGTTCGGGACAGCACACAGATACGCAGTATTTT. Filled out from reference TRBV12-5 and TRBJ2-3, the complete variable domain reads DARVTQTPRHKVTEMGQEVTMRCQPILGHNTVFWYRQTMMQGLELLAYFRNRAPLDDSGMPKDRFSAEMPDATLATLKIQPSEPRDSAVYFCASGSGQHTDTQYFGPGTRLTVL.

This clonotype appeared a few times. The chain links TRBV29-1 to TRBJ1-2, with D uncertain. Trimming removed 0 bases at V and 0 bases at J, with 8 bases between. Germline CDR1 reads SQVTM; CDR2 reads ANQGSEA. This CDR3 comprises 14 residues. CDR3 DNA: TGCAGCGTTGAAGATCGGTATACTAACTATGGCTACACCTTC. Translated: CSVEDRYTNYGYTF.

This clonotype has only a few counts. This rearrangement joins TRBV6-5 to TRBJ2-4, with D possibly TRBD1 on 6 matching bases. The CDR3 is made up of 14 amino acids. Trimming cost V 0 bases and J 15 bases, with 18 bases left between them. Per germline, CDR1 MNHEY and CDR2 SVGAGI. The DNA for the CDR3 is TGTGCCAGCAGTTACTCGAAGGCAGGGGCCACCTCGTACTTC. This codes for CASSYSKAGATSYF.